Listed below are T cell receptor beta chains from one sample, sequenced in a study of blood T cell repertoires in COVID-19. Measured with immunoSEQ multiplex PCR; TCRdb has only the in-frame clones, and not every one. The sample has 250,000 to 300,000 clones, approximately 89% seen once. Sequencing used peripheral blood. The receptor set was obtained from a woman in her seventies with COVID-19, enrolled during active disease. CDR3s include the opening cysteine and the closing phenylalanine or tryptophan. D genes are given only for firm matches.

TRBJ1-2,TRBV11-2,TRBD1,CASSSSRQGGSNYGYTF
TRBJ2-1,TRBV3-1/TRBV3-2,TRBD2,CASSLLAGGLGEQFF
TRBJ2-1,TRBV11-2,-,CASSRQGYEQFF
TRBJ1-1,TRBV14,-,CASSLRLEAFF
TRBJ2-3,TRBV14,TRBD2,CASSHPGLAGRTDTQYF
TRBJ2-3,TRBV4-2,TRBD2,CASSQALAGGGGSDTQYF
TRBJ2-3,TRBV27,-,CASTLTGSTDTQYF
TRBJ1-1,TRBV7-9,-,CASRAPGTNTEAFF
TRBJ2-7,TRBV11-2,TRBD2,CASSTSGGTYEQYF
TRBJ2-2,TRBV11-3,-,CASSLGRGASTGELFF
TRBJ2-2,TRBV6-4,-,CASSLTIANTGELFF
TRBJ2-5,TRBV30,-,CAWSPPPRGQRRETQYF
TRBJ1-1,TRBV25-1,TRBD1,CASSESGGITEAFF
TRBJ1-2,TRBV30,TRBD1,CAWSQGARGYTF
TRBJ2-2,TRBV3-1/TRBV3-2,TRBD2,CASSRGTSGNTGELFF
TRBJ2-1,TRBV19,TRBD2,CASSIGTSPQNEQFF
TRBJ1-3,TRBV3-1/TRBV3-2,-,CASSVSGRSGNTIYF
TRBJ2-7,TRBV6-5,TRBD1,CASRPGTGGREQYF
TRBJ1-3,TRBV30,-,CAWSVGFGRNTIYF
TRBJ2-5,TRBV5-1,TRBD1,CASSLASGGEEETQYF
TRBJ1-2,TRBV29-1,TRBD1,CSAPGQSGRGYTF
TRBJ1-2,TRBV11-3,TRBD1,CASSRVGTGFYGYTF